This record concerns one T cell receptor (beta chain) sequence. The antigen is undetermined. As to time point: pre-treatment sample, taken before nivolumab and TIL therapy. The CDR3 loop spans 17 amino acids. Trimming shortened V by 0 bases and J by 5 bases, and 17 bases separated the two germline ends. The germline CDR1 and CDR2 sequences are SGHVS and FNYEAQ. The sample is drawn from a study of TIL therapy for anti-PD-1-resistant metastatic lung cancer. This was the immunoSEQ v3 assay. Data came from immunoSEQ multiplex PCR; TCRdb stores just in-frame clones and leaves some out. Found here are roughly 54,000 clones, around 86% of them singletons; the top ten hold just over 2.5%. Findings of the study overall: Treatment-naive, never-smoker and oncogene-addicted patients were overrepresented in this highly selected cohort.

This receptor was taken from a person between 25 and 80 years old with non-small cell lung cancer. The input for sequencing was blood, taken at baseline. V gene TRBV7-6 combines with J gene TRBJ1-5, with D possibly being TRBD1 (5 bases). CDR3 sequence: CASSLAGSGRNDQPQHF. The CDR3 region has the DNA TGTGCCAGCAGCTTAGCGGGGTCAGGGAGGAACGATCAGCCCCAGCATTTT.